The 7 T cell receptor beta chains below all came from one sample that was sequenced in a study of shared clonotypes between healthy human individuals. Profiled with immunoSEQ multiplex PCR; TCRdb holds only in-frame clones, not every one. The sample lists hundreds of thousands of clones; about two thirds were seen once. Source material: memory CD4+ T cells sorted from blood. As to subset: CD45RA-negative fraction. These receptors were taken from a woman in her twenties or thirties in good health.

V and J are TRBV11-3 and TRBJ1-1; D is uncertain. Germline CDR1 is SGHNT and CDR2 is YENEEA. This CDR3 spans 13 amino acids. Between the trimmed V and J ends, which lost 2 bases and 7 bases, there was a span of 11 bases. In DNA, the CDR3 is TGTGCCAGCAGCTTATCGGGGAGTGATGAAGCTTTCTTT. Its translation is CASSLSGSDEAFF.

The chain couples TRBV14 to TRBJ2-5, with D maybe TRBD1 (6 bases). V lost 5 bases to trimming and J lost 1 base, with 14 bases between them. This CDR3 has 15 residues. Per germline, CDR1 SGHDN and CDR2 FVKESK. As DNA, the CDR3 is TGTGCCAGCAGCAAAACCCAGGGGTCCCAAGAGACCCAGTACTTC. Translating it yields CASSKTQGSQETQYF. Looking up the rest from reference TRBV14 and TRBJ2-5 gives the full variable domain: EAGVTQFPSHSVIEKGQTVTLRCDPISGHDNLYWYRRVMGKEIKFLLHFVKESKQDESGMPNNRFLAERTGGTYSTLKVQPAELEDSGVYFCASSKTQGSQETQYFGPGTRLLVL.

The CDR3, as DNA: TGTGCCAGCAGTGGGACCGGGAGCTCTGGAAACACCATATATTTT. Its translation: CASSGTGSSGNTIYF. V is TRBV6-5 and J is TRBJ1-3; TRBD1 might be the D (5 bases). The CDR3 is 15 amino acids. The V and J ends lost 5 bases and 0 bases respectively, with 11 bases between them. Germline-derived CDR1 and CDR2 are MNHEY and SVGAGI.

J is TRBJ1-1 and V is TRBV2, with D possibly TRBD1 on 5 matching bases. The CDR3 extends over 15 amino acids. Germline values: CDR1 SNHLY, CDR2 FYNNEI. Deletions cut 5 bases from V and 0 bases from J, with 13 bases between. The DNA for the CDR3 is TGTGCCAGCAGTTATCGACAGAGCATGAACACTGAAGCTTTCTTT. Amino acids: CASSYRQSMNTEAFF.

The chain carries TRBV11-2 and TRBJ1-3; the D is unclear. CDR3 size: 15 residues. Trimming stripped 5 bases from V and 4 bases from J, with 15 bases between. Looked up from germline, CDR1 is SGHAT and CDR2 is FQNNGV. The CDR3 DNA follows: TGTGCCAGCAGCCAGTCAACGGTAACGGGAAACACCATATATTTT. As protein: CASSQSTVTGNTIYF.

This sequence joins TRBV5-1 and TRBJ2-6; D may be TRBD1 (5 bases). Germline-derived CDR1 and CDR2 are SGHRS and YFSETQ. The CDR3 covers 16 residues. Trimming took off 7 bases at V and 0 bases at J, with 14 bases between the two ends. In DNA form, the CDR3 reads TGCGCCAGCTCTCAGGGCCCCATCTCTGGGGCCAACGTCCTGACTTTC. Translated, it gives CASSQGPISGANVLTF.

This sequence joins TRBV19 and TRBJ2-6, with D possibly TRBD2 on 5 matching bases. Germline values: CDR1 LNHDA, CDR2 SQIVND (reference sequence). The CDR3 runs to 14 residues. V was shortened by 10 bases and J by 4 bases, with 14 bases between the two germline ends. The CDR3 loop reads CATKRGWGANVLTF. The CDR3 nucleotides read TGTGCCACCAAACGAGGGTGGGGGGCCAACGTCCTGACTTTC.